Below, 8 T cell receptor beta chains from the same sample are listed, as sequenced in a study of CD8 T cells in ankylosing spondylitis. TCRdb re-called the 5' RACE reads through MiXCR, storing one row per CDR3 protein. The sample contains around 280,000 distinct CDR3 sequences, about 19% of which appear only once. Sequencing used blood, either unsorted or a sorted T cell fraction (not recorded which). These receptors all come from a male donor with ankylosing spondylitis or in good health (not recorded which).

The CDR3 region is CASTAQEGGVGYNEQFF. The CDR3 bases are TGTGCCAGCACTGCTCAGGAGGGGGGAGTGGGCTACAATGAGCAGTTCTTC. V usage is TRBV28 and J usage is TRBJ2-1; possibly TRBD1 or TRBD2 for D (6 bases each). With 7 bases removed from V and 3 bases from J, the gap between germline ends came to 22 bases. Looked up from germline, CDR1 is MDHEN and CDR2 is SYDVKM. The CDR3 sequence is 17 residues long.

At least ten counts were recorded for this clonotype. The chain recombines TRBV20-1 with TRBJ2-3, with 7 nucleotides matching TRBD1. The CDR3 loop spans 17 amino acids. Germline CDR1 DFQATT, CDR2 SNEGSKA (reference sequence). J was trimmed by 2 bases and V by 6 bases; bases with no gene match: 17. The CDR3 DNA sequence: TGCAGTGCGGGGACAGCTTACTTCCCGGATCCCACAGATACGCAGTATTTT. This sequence encodes CSAGTAYFPDPTDTQYF.

This clonotype was observed a handful of times. This chain uses TRBV10-3 with TRBJ2-5; D not resolved. Trimming took off 3 bases at V and 4 bases at J, with 9 bases between the two ends. The CDR3 sequence is 13 residues long. Germline lookup yields CDR1 ENHRY and CDR2 SYGVKD. The CDR3 DNA follows: TGTGCCATCAGTGAACTGATTATAGAGACCCAGTACTTC. Protein product: CAISELIIETQYF.

The chain recombines TRBV12-3 or TRBV12-4 with TRBJ2-3; TRBD1 matches 7 bases. V dropped 5 bases and J dropped 3; count of bases not matched to a gene: 8. The CDR3 is made up of 15 amino acids. CDR3 residues: CASSPADRATDTQYF. CDR3 DNA: TGTGCCAGCAGTCCAGCCGACAGGGCGACAGATACGCAGTATTTT.

This chain joins TRBV3-1 and TRBJ1-2, with D uncertain. V lost 4 bases and J lost 0, with 12 bases in between. Per germline, CDR1 LGHDT and CDR2 YNNKEL (reference sequence). The length of the CDR3 is 15 residues. CDR3 DNA: TGTGCCAGCAGCCCCTGGAGGGAAGCTAACTATGGCTACACCTTC. The encoded protein is CASSPWREANYGYTF.

A few counts support this clonotype. This sequence joins TRBV6-1 and TRBJ2-7; no firm D call. V was shortened by 3 bases and J by 5 bases, with 14 bases between the two germline ends. From germline, CDR1 is MNHNS and CDR2 SASEGT. This CDR3 spans 14 amino acids. CDR3 nucleotides: TGTGCCAGCAGTGATCAGGCGCCCCCTCACGAGCAGTACGTC. Translated: CASSDQAPPHEQYV.

The table lists this clonotype with many counts. V is TRBV10-3 and J is TRBJ2-2, with a tentative D call TRBD1 (5 bases). The V and J ends lost 2 bases and 0 bases respectively, with 16 bases between them. Germline CDR1 and CDR2: ENHRY and SYGVKD. The CDR3 has 18 amino acids. As DNA, the CDR3 is TGTGCCATCAGTGAGCCAAACCCAGGGCCTGCGAACACCGGGGAGCTGTTTTTT. This gives the protein CAISEPNPGPANTGELFF.

This chain uses TRBV7-9 with TRBJ1-1, with D hard to call. V lost 5 bases and J 1 base, leaving 11 bases between the germline ends. The CDR3 is 14 amino acids. Germline loops: CDR1 SEHNR, CDR2 FQNEAQ (reference sequence). The CDR3: CASSDRRRNTEAFF. Written as DNA, the CDR3 is TGTGCCAGCAGCGACCGTCGGAGGAACACTGAAGCTTTCTTT.